The entry that follows covers one T cell receptor (beta chain) sequence. The target antigen is unknown. These data come from a study of blood T cells in healthy people across ages. Study-wide points: Per-million-T-cell TCR beta diversity fell roughly linearly with age. Considered underestimates were the diversity estimates obtained from one million T cells.

The CDR3 is made up of 16 amino acids. Germline CDR1 is MNHEY and CDR2 is SMNVEV (reference sequence). With V trimmed by 3 bases and J by 11 bases, 15 bases remained unmatched. A second 7 to 11 cycle PCR used barcoded and J-beta primers. A single record per CDR3 protein comes from TCRdb applying MiXCR to the 5' RACE reads. This sample carries over a million distinct CDR3 sequences, roughly 43% of them seen once, and the ten largest clones take approximately 4%. The clonotype originates from a woman aged 18-35 years in good health. The chain uses TRBV27 and TRBJ2-5; 10 bases agree with TRBD2. Sequenced: blood. The CDR3 protein is CASSFLAGGTSSEQYF. The CDR3 DNA is TGTGCCAGCAGTTTTTTAGCGGGGGGTACCTCAAGTGAGCAGTACTTC.